In its sample, the clone carrying this T cell receptor beta chain was seen a few times. What it binds is not known. Germline-derived CDR1 and CDR2 are SGHTS and YDEGEE. The CDR3 contains 13 residues. The ends were cut back, 7 bases at V and 0 bases at J, with 9 bases in the middle. This specimen comes from a study of identical twins. General study points: Models, which agreed with sharing between unrelated individuals, nonetheless underestimated the out-of-frame TCR alpha sharing seen in monozygotic twins.

TCRdb used MiXCR to reprocess the 5' RACE reads, holding one entry per CDR3 protein. The profile covers 400,000 to 650,000 distinct CDR3 sequences, with 22% appearing a single time and around 0.91% taken by the ten largest. The sample also formed part of further work on T cells expressing NK-cell markers.

J is TRBJ2-3 and V is TRBV5-8, with a weak D call TRBD1 (5 bases). The receptor comes from a woman aged 18-29 years in good health. Sequencing was performed on CD4+ T cells sorted from blood. CDR3 loop: CASLRQSTDTQYF. The DNA for the CDR3 is TGTGCCAGCTTAAGACAGAGCACAGATACGCAGTATTTT.